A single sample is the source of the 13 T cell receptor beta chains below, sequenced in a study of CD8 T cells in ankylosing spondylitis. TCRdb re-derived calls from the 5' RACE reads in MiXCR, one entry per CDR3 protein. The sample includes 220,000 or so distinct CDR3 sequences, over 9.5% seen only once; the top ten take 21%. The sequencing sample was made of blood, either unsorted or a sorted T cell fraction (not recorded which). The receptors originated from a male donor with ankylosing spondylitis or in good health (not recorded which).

The CDR3: CASSLGADPDTQYF. CDR3 DNA sequence: TGTGCCAGCAGCTTAGGGGCAGATCCGGATACGCAGTATTTT. The chain combines TRBV11-2 with TRBJ2-3; D is ambiguous. This CDR3 is 14 amino acids long. The germline V and J ends were trimmed by 1 base and 6 bases, with 11 bases remaining between them. Germline V gene data show CDR1 as SGHAT and CDR2 as FQNNGV.

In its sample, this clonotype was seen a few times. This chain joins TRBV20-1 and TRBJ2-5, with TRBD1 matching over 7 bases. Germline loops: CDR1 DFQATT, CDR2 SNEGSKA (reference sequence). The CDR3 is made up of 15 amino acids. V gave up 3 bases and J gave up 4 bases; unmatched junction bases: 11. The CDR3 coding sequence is TGCAGTGCTAGGCCCCGACAGGGTCTCGGAGAGACCCAGTACTTC. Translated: CSARPRQGLGETQYF.

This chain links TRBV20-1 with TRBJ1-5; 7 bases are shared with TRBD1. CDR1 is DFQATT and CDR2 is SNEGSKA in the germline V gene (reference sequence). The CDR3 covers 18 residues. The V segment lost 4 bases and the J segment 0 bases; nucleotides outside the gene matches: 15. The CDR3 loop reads CSATATGVSIYSNQPQHF. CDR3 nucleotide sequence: TGCAGTGCTACCGCTACAGGGGTATCAATTTATAGCAATCAGCCCCAGCATTTT.

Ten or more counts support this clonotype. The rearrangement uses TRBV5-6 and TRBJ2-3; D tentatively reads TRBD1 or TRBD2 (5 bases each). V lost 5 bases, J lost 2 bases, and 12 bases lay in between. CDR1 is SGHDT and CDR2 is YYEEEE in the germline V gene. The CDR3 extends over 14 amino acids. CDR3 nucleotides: TGTGCCAGCAGGAAGGGACCGCACACAGATACGCAGTATTTT. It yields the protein CASRKGPHTDTQYF.

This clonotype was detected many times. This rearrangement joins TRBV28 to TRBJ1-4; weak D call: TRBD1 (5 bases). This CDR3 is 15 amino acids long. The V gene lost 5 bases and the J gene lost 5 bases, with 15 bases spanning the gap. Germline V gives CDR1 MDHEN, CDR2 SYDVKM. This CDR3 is CASSPPTEGNEKLFF. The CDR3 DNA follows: TGTGCCAGCAGTCCTCCGACAGAAGGCAATGAAAAACTGTTTTTT.

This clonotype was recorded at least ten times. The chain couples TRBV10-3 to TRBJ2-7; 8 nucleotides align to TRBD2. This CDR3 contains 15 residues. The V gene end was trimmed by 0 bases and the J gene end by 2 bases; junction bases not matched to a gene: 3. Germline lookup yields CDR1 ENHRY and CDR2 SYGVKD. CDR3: CAISESLAEAYEQYF. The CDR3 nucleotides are TGTGCCATCAGTGAGTCACTAGCGGAGGCCTACGAGCAGTACTTC.

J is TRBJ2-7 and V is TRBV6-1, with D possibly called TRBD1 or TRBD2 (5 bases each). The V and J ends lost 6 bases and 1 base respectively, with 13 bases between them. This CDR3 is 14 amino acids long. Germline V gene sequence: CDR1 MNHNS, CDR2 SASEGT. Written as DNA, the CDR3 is TGTGCCAGCAGAGCTCGGGACGGTTCCTACGAGCAGTACTTC. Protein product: CASRARDGSYEQYF.

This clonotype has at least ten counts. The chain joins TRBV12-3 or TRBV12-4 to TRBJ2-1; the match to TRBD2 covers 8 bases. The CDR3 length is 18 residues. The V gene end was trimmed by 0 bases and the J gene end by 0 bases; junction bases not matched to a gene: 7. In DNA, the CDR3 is TGTGCCAGCAGTTTAGCGCTCCGTCTAGCGGGCTCCTACAATGAGCAGTTCTTC. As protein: CASSLALRLAGSYNEQFF.

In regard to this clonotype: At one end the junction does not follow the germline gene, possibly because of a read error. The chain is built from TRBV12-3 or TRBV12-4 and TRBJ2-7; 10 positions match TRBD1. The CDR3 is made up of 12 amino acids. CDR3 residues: CASSPGDRGPFF. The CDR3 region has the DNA TGTGCCAGCAGTCCAGGAGACAGGGGGCCGTTTTTC.

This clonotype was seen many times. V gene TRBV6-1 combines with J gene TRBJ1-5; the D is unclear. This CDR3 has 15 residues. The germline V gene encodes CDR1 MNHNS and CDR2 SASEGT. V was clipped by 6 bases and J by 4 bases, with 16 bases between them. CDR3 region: CASSQTSGKNQPQHF. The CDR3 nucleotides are TGTGCCAGCAGCCAAACCTCCGGGAAAAATCAGCCCCAGCATTTT.

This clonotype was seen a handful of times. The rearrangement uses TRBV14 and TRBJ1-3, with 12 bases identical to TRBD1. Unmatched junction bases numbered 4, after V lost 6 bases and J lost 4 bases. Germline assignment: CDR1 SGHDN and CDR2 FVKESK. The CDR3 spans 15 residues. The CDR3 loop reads CASSPGQGAGNTIYF. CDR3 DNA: TGTGCCAGCAGTCCGGGACAGGGGGCCGGAAACACCATATATTTT.

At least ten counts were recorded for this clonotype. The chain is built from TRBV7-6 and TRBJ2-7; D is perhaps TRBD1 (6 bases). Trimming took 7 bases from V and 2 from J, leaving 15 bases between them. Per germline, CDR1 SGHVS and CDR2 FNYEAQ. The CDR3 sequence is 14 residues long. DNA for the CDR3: TGTGCCAGCATCAGACAGGCCCTTCCCTACGAGCAGTACTTC. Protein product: CASIRQALPYEQYF.

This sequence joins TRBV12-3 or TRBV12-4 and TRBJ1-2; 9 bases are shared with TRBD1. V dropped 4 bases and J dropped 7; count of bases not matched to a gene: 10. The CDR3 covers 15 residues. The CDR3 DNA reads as TGTGCCAGCAGTTCTTTGACAGGGGGAATTAGTGGCTACACCTTC. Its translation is CASSSLTGGISGYTF.